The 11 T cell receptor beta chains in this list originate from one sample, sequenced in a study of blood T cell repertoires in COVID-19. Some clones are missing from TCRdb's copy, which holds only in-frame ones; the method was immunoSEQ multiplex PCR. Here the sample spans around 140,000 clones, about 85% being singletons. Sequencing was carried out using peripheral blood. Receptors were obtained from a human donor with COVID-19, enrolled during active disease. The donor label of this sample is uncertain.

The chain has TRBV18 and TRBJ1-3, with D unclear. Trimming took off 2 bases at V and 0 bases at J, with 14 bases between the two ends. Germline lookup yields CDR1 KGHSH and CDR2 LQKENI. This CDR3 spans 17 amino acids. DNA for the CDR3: TGTGCCAGCTCACCAGAGCCAGGTGGGAGCTCTGGAAACACCATATATTTT. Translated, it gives CASSPEPGGSSGNTIYF.

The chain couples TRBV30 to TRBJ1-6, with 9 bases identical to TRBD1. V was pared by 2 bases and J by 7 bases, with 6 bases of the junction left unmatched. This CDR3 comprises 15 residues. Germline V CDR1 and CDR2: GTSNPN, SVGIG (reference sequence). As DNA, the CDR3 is TGTGCCTGGAGTACAGGGGGCTACTCCAATTCACCCCTCCACTTT. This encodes CAWSTGGYSNSPLHF.

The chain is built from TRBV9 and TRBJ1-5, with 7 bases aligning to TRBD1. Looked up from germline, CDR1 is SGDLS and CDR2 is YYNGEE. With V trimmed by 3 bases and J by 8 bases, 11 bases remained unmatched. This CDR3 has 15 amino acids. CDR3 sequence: CASSAQGDTSEPQHF. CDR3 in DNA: TGTGCCAGCAGCGCCCAGGGGGACACCTCTGAGCCCCAGCATTTT.

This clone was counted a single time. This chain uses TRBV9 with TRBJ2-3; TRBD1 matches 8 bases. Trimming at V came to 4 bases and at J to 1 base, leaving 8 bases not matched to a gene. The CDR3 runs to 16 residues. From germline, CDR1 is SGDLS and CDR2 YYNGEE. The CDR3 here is CASSTSGTGGTDTQYF. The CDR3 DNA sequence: TGTGCCAGCAGCACCTCGGGGACAGGCGGCACAGATACGCAGTATTTT.

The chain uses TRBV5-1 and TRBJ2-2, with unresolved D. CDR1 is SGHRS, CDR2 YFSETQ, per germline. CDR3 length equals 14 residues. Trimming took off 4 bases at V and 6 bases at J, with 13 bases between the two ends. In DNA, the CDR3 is TGCGCCAGCAGCAACACCCAAGATCCCGGGGAGCTGTTTTTT. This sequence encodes CASSNTQDPGELFF.

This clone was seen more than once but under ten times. CDR3 amino acids: CASSAGTGPRQPQHF. CDR3 nucleotide sequence: TGTGCCAGCAGCGCCGGGACAGGGCCCCGGCAGCCCCAGCATTTT. The rearrangement links TRBV9 to TRBJ1-5, with TRBD1 matching over 9 bases. V was clipped by 3 bases and J by 7 bases; unmatched bases: 8. The CDR3 consists of 15 residues. Germline assignment: CDR1 SGDLS and CDR2 YYNGEE.

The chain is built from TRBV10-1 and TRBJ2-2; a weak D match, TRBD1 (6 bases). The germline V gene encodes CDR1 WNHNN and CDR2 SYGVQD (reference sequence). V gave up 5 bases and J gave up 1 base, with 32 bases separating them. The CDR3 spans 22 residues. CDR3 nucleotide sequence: TGCGCCAGCAGTCTTCAAACGGGACAAACAAAACCCCTTTTACAGAACACCGGGGAGCTGTTTTTT. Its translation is CASSLQTGQTKPLLQNTGELFF.

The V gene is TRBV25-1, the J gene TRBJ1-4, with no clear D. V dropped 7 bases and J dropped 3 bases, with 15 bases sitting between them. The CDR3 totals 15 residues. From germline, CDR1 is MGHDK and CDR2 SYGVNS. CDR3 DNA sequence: TGTGCCAGCACCGAGGGTTATCGGCCTAATGAAAAACTGTTTTTT. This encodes CASTEGYRPNEKLFF.

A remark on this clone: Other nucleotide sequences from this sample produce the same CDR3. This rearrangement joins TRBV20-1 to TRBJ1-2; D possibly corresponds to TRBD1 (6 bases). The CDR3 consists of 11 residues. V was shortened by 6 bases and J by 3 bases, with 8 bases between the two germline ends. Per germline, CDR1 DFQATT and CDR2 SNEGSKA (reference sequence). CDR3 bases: TGCAGTGCCCGACAGGACTATGGCTACACCTTC. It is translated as CSARQDYGYTF.

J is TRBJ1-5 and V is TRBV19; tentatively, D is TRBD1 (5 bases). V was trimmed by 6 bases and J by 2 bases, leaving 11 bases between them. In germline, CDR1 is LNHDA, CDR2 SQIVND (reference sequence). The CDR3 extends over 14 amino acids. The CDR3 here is CASSPGGGNQPQHF. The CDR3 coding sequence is TGTGCCAGTAGCCCCGGGGGGGGCAATCAGCCCCAGCATTTT.

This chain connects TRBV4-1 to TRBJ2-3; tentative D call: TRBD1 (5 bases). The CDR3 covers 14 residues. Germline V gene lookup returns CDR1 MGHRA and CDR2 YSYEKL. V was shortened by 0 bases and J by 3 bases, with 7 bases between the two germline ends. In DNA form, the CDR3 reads TGCGCCAGCAGCCAAGAGTACAGGACAGATACGCAGTATTTT. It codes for CASSQEYRTDTQYF.